The 18 T cell receptor beta chains listed next were all sequenced from one sample in a study of beta chain features in type 1 diabetes. The study, taken as a whole, reports: Within each of all four CD4+ subsets, Type 1 diabetes patients had TCRB CDR3s that were moderately but significantly shorter.

TCRB transcripts that were expressed got sequenced, as all of the isolated RNA had been reverse transcribed. The repertoire was sequenced with immunoSEQ multiplex PCR; TCRdb's copy has only in-frame clones and lacks some. The table lists about 140,000 clones, 13% of them singletons, with under 1.5% in the top ten. For these receptors, no antigen is known. Sequencing used central memory CD4+ T cells from blood. The receptors stem from a man aged 18 to 30 with type 1 diabetes.

This clone was seen only a few times. The V call is TRBV7-2, the J call TRBJ2-1; a weak D match, TRBD1 (6 bases). This CDR3 is built from 16 residues. Germline CDR1 is SGHTA and CDR2 is FQGNSA. The V end was cut by 5 bases, the J end by 6 bases, with 20 bases between. The CDR3 is CASSDRQKGDPNEQFF. CDR3 coding DNA: TGTGCCAGCAGCGACCGACAAAAGGGGGACCCCAATGAGCAGTTCTTC.

This clone occurred a few times. The chain links TRBV7-2 to TRBJ1-1; a possible D gene is TRBD1 (6 bases). V lost 2 bases, J lost 3 bases, and 10 bases lay in between. Per germline, CDR1 SGHTA and CDR2 FQGNSA. The length of the CDR3 is 14 residues. The CDR3 DNA reads TGTGCCAGCAGCTTATGGGGGGCGGACACTGAAGCTTTCTTT. Translation gives CASSLWGADTEAFF.

In DNA, the CDR3 is TGTGCCAGCAGCCCCGGAGTGACCAAAAACATTCAGTACTTC. This codes for CASSPGVTKNIQYF. The genes are TRBV7-8 and TRBJ2-4; D gene uncertain. V lost 5 bases, J lost 2 bases, and 10 bases lay in between. The CDR3 extends over 14 amino acids. Germline loops: CDR1 SGHVS, CDR2 FQNEAQ. Based on the CDR3 plus reference TRBV7-8 and TRBJ2-4, the full variable domain is GAGVSQSPRYKVAKRGQDVALRCDPISGHVSLFWYQQALGQGPEFLTYFQNEAQLDKSGLPSDRFFAERPEGSVSTLKIQRTQQEDSAVYLCASSPGVTKNIQYFGAGTRLSVL.

This clone was counted between two and nine times. A much bigger clone sits one base away, suggesting this may be a read error. This chain links TRBV14 with TRBJ2-5; D is undetermined. The J call may be mistaken, given a closer DNA end match to TRBJ2-7. Germline V gives CDR1 SGHDN, CDR2 FVKESK. This CDR3 has 12 residues. CDR3 in amino acids: CASSAGFYEQYF. DNA for the CDR3: TGTGCCAGCAGCGCCGGGTTCTACGAGCAGTACTTC.

The chain carries TRBV6-6 and TRBJ2-3; TRBD2 is a possible D gene (6 bases). V dropped 5 bases and J dropped 2 bases, with 14 bases sitting between them. This CDR3 has 15 residues. Germline CDR1 reads MNHNY; CDR2 reads SVGAGI (reference sequence). In DNA form, the CDR3 reads TGTGCCAGCAGTACATCCCGGGGGTCCACAGATACGCAGTATTTT. Amino acid sequence: CASSTSRGSTDTQYF.

This clone has more than one count but fewer than ten. This sequence joins TRBV27 and TRBJ2-3; 8 nucleotides match TRBD1. The CDR3 covers 15 residues. J gave up 5 bases and V 6 bases, and 10 bases lay outside the gene matches. Per germline, CDR1 MNHEY and CDR2 SMNVEV (reference sequence). The CDR3 nucleotides are TGTGCCAGCAGCAGAACGGGGACAGGTTTAGATACGCAGTATTTT. Its protein is CASSRTGTGLDTQYF.

This clone was counted between two and nine times. This chain links TRBV4-2 with TRBJ2-7; TRBD2 agrees at 11 bases. Germline CDR1 reads LGHNA; CDR2 reads YNFKEQ. V was pared by 0 bases and J by 4 bases, with 2 bases of the junction left unmatched. This CDR3 comprises 15 residues. This CDR3 reads CASSQEASGRYEQYF. The CDR3 DNA reads TGTGCCAGCAGCCAAGAGGCTAGCGGGAGGTACGAGCAGTACTTC.

The rearrangement links TRBV6-1 to TRBJ1-2; D gene ambiguous. V was shortened by 1 base and J by 2 bases, with 5 bases between the two germline ends. Germline CDR1 and CDR2: MNHNS and SASEGT. This CDR3 is 13 amino acids long. This CDR3 reads CASSEDDNYGYTF. In DNA, the CDR3 is TGTGCCAGCAGTGAAGACGACAACTATGGCTACACCTTC.

A few counts support this clone. J is TRBJ2-5 and V is TRBV5-1; possibly TRBD2 for D (6 bases). From germline, CDR1 is SGHRS and CDR2 YFSETQ. V dropped 4 bases and J dropped 1 base, with 14 bases sitting between them. The CDR3 has 15 amino acids. CDR3 nucleotide sequence: TGCGCCAGCAGCCAGGGACTCCTCGGCCAAGAGACCCAGTACTTC. Translation: CASSQGLLGQETQYF.

The chain uses TRBV5-6 and TRBJ1-6, with D perhaps matching TRBD1 (5 bases). Per germline, CDR1 SGHDT and CDR2 YYEEEE. V was shortened by 3 bases and J by 7 bases, with 17 bases between the two germline ends. The CDR3 covers 16 residues. The CDR3 reads CASSWAGGRPNSPLHF. DNA for the CDR3: TGTGCCAGCAGCTGGGCCGGGGGACGACCGAATTCACCCCTCCACTTT. The whole variable domain, remainder taken from reference TRBV5-6 and TRBJ1-6, is DAGVTQSPTHLIKTRGQQVTLRCSPKSGHDTVSWYQQALGQGPQFIFQYYEEEERQRGNFPDRFSGHQFPNYSSELNVNALLLGDSALYLCASSWAGGRPNSPLHFGNGTRLTVT.

This clone was detected ten times or more. J is TRBJ2-7 and V is TRBV11-1; 8 bases agree with TRBD1. The V gene's germline CDR1 is SGHAT and CDR2 FQDESV (reference sequence). V lost 4 bases, J lost 7 bases, and 3 bases stayed unmatched. This CDR3 has 12 amino acids. CDR3 sequence (DNA): TGTGCCAGCAGCTCCCGGACAGGGGAGCAGTACTTC. Its protein product is CASSSRTGEQYF.

This clone was picked up a small number of times. The chain is built from TRBV29-1 and TRBJ2-2; TRBD2 might be the D (6 bases). Trimming pared 4 bases from V and 0 bases from J, leaving 15 bases between. Germline-derived CDR1 and CDR2 are SQVTM and ANQGSEA. This CDR3 contains 16 residues. DNA of the CDR3: TGCAGCGTTGCCGGGACTGAGTACACGAACACCGGGGAGCTGTTTTTT. Amino acid sequence: CSVAGTEYTNTGELFF.

This clone appeared a few times. The CDR3 spells CASRSGQTYTGELFF. In DNA, the CDR3 is TGTGCCAGTAGATCCGGACAGACATACACCGGGGAGCTGTTTTTT. The rearrangement uses TRBV14 and TRBJ2-2, with TRBD1 as a possible D gene (6 bases). Trimming left V 9 bases short and J 3 bases short, with 17 bases between. The CDR3 runs to 15 residues. The germline V gene encodes CDR1 SGHDN and CDR2 FVKESK.

At least ten counts were recorded for this clone. The chain couples TRBV25-1 to TRBJ2-4, with 9 bases lining up with TRBD1. V dropped 3 bases and J dropped 8; count of bases not matched to a gene: 11. The CDR3 runs to 16 residues. Germline-derived CDR1 and CDR2 are MGHDK and SYGVNS. Written as DNA, the CDR3 is TGTGCCAGCAGTGATCTGGGACAGGGTCTTGGGGACATTCAGTACTTC. Its translation is CASSDLGQGLGDIQYF.

The V call is TRBV7-9, the J call TRBJ2-5, with D uncertain. V lost 2 bases, J lost 5 bases, and 12 bases lay in between. The germline V gene encodes CDR1 SEHNR and CDR2 FQNEAQ (reference sequence). The CDR3 is made up of 14 amino acids. CDR3 sequence: CASSLRGDTETQYF. The CDR3 DNA follows: TGTGCCAGCAGCTTACGAGGAGACACGGAGACCCAGTACTTC.

Written as DNA, the CDR3 is TGTGCCAGTAGTAGAAGGACGGCTAACTATGGCTACACCTTC. Amino acids: CASSRRTANYGYTF. The chain carries TRBV19 and TRBJ1-2; the D is unclear. The CDR3 extends over 14 amino acids. Deletions cut 4 bases from V and 0 bases from J, with 9 bases between. Looked up from germline, CDR1 is LNHDA and CDR2 is SQIVND (reference sequence).

This clone has just a few counts. CDR3 DNA: TGTGCCAGCAGTCCCCGGACCCGCCGAGATACGCAGTATTTT. Translation: CASSPRTRRDTQYF. V is TRBV27 and J is TRBJ2-3; no clear D gene. The CDR3 extends over 14 amino acids. Deletions cut 5 bases from V and 5 bases from J, with 14 bases between. CDR1 is MNHEY, CDR2 SMNVEV, per germline (reference sequence).

This clone was observed a few times. The chain has TRBV6-5 and TRBJ1-4, with D tentatively TRBD1 (5 bases). Trimming removed 2 bases from V and 1 base from J, with 5 bases in between. The germline gives CDR1 MNHEY, CDR2 SVGAGI. CDR3 length: 14 residues. CDR3 region: CASSYQGTNEKLFF. DNA for the CDR3: TGTGCCAGCAGTTACCAGGGAACTAATGAAAAACTGTTTTTT.